This TCR beta chain was sequenced during a study of response to subunit inactivated influenza vaccine. This clonotype was counted only a few times. MiXCR, run by TCRdb on the RT-PCR reads, gives a single entry per CDR3 protein. Of about 800,000 distinct CDR3 sequences in the sample, approximately 21% were seen once. Germline V CDR1 and CDR2: SEHNR, FQNEAQ (reference sequence). V lost 2 bases and J 0 bases, leaving 7 bases between the germline ends. The CDR3 sequence is 14 residues long. The material was PBMCs from blood, obtained roughly 5 days after vaccination. The sequence was obtained from a man aged 45-60 years who received an inactivated influenza vaccine. The V call is TRBV7-9, the J call TRBJ1-1, with D maybe TRBD1 (5 bases). The CDR3 reads CASSLQTVNTEAFF. The CDR3 bases are TGTGCCAGCAGCTTACAGACAGTGAACACTGAAGCTTTCTTT. Together with reference TRBV7-9 and TRBJ1-1, the CDR3 gives the full variable domain: DTGVSQNPRHKITKRGQNVTFRCDPISEHNRLYWYRQTLGQGPEFLTYFQNEAQLEKSRLLSDRFSAERPKGSFSTLEIQRTEQGDSAMYLCASSLQTVNTEAFFGQGTRLTVV.